Here is one TCR beta chain with its context. Sequenced by immunoSEQ multiplex PCR; TCRdb stores in-frame clones only, minus some. The sample yields under 200,000 clones, 88% seen once. The entry originates in a study of blood T cell repertoires in COVID-19. Germline-derived CDR1 and CDR2 are MDHEN and SYDVKM. The V end lost 1 base, the J end lost 4 bases, and 14 bases lay between the germline ends. The CDR3 covers 16 residues. The chain has TRBV28 and TRBJ1-5; D unclear. This receptor was identified in a middle-aged man with active or convalescent COVID-19. Sequencing was carried out using peripheral blood. Written as DNA, the CDR3 is TGTGCCAGCAGTTTATACTCGGCGGAGAGGAATCAGCCCCAGCATTTT. Its translation: CASSLYSAERNQPQHF.